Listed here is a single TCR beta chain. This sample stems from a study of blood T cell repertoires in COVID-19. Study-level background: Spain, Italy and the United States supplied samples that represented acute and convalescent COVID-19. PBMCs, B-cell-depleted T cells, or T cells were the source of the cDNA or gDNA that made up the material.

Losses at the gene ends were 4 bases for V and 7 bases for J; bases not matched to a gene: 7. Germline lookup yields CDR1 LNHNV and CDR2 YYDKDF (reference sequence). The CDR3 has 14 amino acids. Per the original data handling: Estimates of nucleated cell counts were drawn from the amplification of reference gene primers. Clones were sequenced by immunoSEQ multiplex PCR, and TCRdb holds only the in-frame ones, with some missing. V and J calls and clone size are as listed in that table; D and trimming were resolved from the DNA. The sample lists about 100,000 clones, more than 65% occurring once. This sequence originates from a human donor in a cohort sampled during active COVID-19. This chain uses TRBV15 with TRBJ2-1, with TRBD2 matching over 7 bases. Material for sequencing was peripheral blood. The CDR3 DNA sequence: TGTGCCACCAGCACGGGGGGAGGATCGAATGAGCAGTTCTTC. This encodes CATSTGGGSNEQFF.